In its sample, the clone carrying this T cell receptor beta chain was seen many times. Its specificity is unknown. CDR3 length: 14 residues. V lost 2 bases and J 4 bases, leaving 8 bases between the germline ends. Germline V CDR1 and CDR2: MNHEY, SMNVEV (reference sequence). Time point in this sample: newly diagnosed GD, antithyroid drugs for less than 3 months. Scientists built the TCR library using RNA that was extracted from PBMCs. These data come from a study of regulatory T cells in long-lasting Graves disease. Study-wide results and limits: Favored gene segments in persistent disease were TRBV28, TRBJ1-2 and TRBJ2-5.

Construction of the TCR beta libraries employed iRepertoire HTBI primers in conjunction with Arm-PCR of CDR3 regions. TCRdb passed the multiplex PCR reads through MiXCR, listing each CDR3 protein once. This table holds around 250,000 distinct CDR3 sequences, approximately 20% found once. The V gene is TRBV27, the J gene TRBJ1-4, with TRBD1 as a possible D gene (5 bases). The sequenced sample was peripheral blood mononuclear cells (PBMCs), obtained at new diagnosis, from a patient treated with antithyroid drugs. The TCR sequence derives from a female donor with Graves disease. CDR3 DNA: TGTGCCAGCAGTTTAAAGGGGCTTAATGAAAAACTGTTTTTT. This translates into CASSLKGLNEKLFF.